Following are 18 T cell receptor beta chains from one sample sequenced in a study of T-cell memory formation after mild COVID-19 (dated by TCRdb to the early 2020s). The library was made by 5' RACE. TCRdb lists the instrument as Illumina NovaSeq 6000. TCRdb handled the public reads itself, with Q25 trimming in fastp and clone calling in MiXCR, and kept productive beta chains. Each entry is one CDR3 protein sequence, shown with its most common DNA and genes. Recorded for this sample are around 390,000 distinct CDR3 sequences; 16% of them occurred a single time. The ten largest clones take up around a fifth of the sample. Sequences were obtained from PBMCs or a T cell subset sorted from them (not recorded which). Source of these receptors: a man between 18 and 35 years old who had mild COVID-19 (a few samples of this study predate the infection). The sample titles of this study are shuffled in the database, so cell type and time point are left out; the donor was told from shared clones.

Here the CDR3 DNA reads TGTGCCAGCAGGGTGGGACAGGGAGAGACCCAGTACTTC. It encodes CASRVGQGETQYF. The chain links TRBV6-1 to TRBJ2-5, with 9 bases fitting TRBD1. V dropped 6 bases and J dropped 4; count of bases not matched to a gene: 3. CDR3 size: 13 residues. Per germline, CDR1 MNHNS and CDR2 SASEGT.

This clonotype was seen a handful of times. CDR3 residues: CASSESADMNTEAFF. The CDR3 DNA reads as TGCGCCAGCAGTGAGTCTGCGGACATGAACACTGAAGCTTTCTTT. The chain links TRBV10-1 to TRBJ1-1, with a tentative D call TRBD1 (5 bases). The germline CDR1 and CDR2 sequences are WNHNN and SYGVQD (reference sequence). Trimming pared 0 bases from V and 0 bases from J, leaving 8 bases between. The CDR3 loop spans 15 amino acids.

The chain combines TRBV4-3 with TRBJ1-2; no definite D call. Germline V gene lookup returns CDR1 LGHNA and CDR2 YSLEER. The CDR3 loop spans 19 amino acids. V was shortened by 0 bases and J by 6 bases, with 26 bases between the two germline ends. The CDR3 nucleotides read TGCGCCAGCAGCCAAGATGTAGTCGGCGTTCTCCCACGGAAGGATGGCTACACCTTC. Translated, it gives CASSQDVVGVLPRKDGYTF.

The chain recombines TRBV20-1 with TRBJ2-3; D assignment may be TRBD1 or TRBD2 (6 bases each). The CDR3 covers 16 residues. CDR1 is DFQATT and CDR2 is SNEGSKA in the germline V gene (reference sequence). V was pared by 0 bases and J by 4 bases, with 17 bases between. The CDR3 spells CSARDLLGGGPDTQYF. The CDR3 nucleotides are TGCAGTGCTAGAGATCTCCTGGGGGGCGGCCCAGATACGCAGTATTTT.

Points on this clonotype: Germline is not matched at one junction end, which may reflect a read error. The chain combines TRBV28 with TRBJ2-3, with D perhaps TRBD1 or TRBD2 (5 bases each). Germline CDR1 is MDHEN and CDR2 is SYDVKM. The CDR3 sequence is 12 residues long. CDR3 loop: CASSPPGLPGGF. As DNA, the CDR3 is TGTGCCAGCAGTCCACCAGGGCTCCCTGGGGGTTTT.

This chain uses TRBV4-3 with TRBJ1-5; TRBD1 aligns across 7 bases. The CDR3 runs 17 residues. CDR1 and CDR2 from the germline V gene are LGHNA and YSLEER. The V gene end was trimmed by 0 bases and the J gene end by 2 bases; junction bases not matched to a gene: 7. CDR3 protein: CASSQDGGGHGNQPQHF. CDR3 DNA sequence: TGCGCCAGCAGCCAAGATGGAGGGGGCCACGGCAATCAGCCCCAGCATTTT.

The chain has TRBV7-9 and TRBJ2-3; D remains unclear. Deletions cut 1 base from V and 1 base from J, with 12 bases between. Germline loops: CDR1 SEHNR, CDR2 FQNEAQ (reference sequence). The CDR3 contains 16 residues. CDR3 residues: CASSLGPTLGTDTQYF. The CDR3 DNA reads TGTGCCAGCAGCTTAGGGCCTACCTTAGGCACAGATACGCAGTATTTT.

This clonotype was picked up a small number of times. This chain uses TRBV20-1 with TRBJ1-1; D is possibly TRBD1 (6 bases). The CDR3 length is 13 residues. Germline V gene lookup returns CDR1 DFQATT and CDR2 SNEGSKA (reference sequence). Trimming cost V 3 bases and J 0 bases, with 8 bases left between them. CDR3 loop: CSASGQLNTEAFF. DNA of the CDR3: TGCAGTGCTAGTGGACAGTTGAACACTGAAGCTTTCTTT.

The chain combines TRBV23-1 with TRBJ1-5, with no clear D. TRBV23-1 is assigned to the ORF class and has an uncertain function. The CDR3 is made up of 11 amino acids. Trimming removed 11 bases from V and 0 bases from J, with 5 bases in between. The CDR3 reads CAPYSNQPQHF. CDR3 in DNA: TGCGCCCCCTATAGCAATCAGCCCCAGCATTTT.

This clonotype was counted a few times. The chain links TRBV7-9 to TRBJ2-7, with D possibly matching TRBD2 (6 bases). CDR3 size: 12 residues. With 5 bases removed from V and 5 bases from J, the gap between germline ends came to 10 bases. From germline, CDR1 is SEHNR and CDR2 FQNEAQ (reference sequence). This CDR3 reads CASSQTSNEQYF. In nucleotides, the CDR3 is TGTGCCAGCAGCCAGACTAGTAACGAGCAGTACTTC.

This clonotype came up a few times. The chain joins TRBV12-3 or TRBV12-4 to TRBJ1-4; possibly TRBD1 for D (5 bases). The CDR3 runs 16 residues. Trimming cost V 5 bases and J 4 bases, with 17 bases left between them. In DNA form, the CDR3 reads TGTGCCAGCAGTCCTCGGGGGGGACTGGGTAATGAAAAACTGTTTTTT. As protein: CASSPRGGLGNEKLFF.

In this sample, this clonotype turned up many times. One end of the junction fails to match germline, which may point to a read error. The V and J genes are TRBV12-3 or TRBV12-4 and TRBJ2-3; D gene ambiguous. The CDR3 extends over 11 amino acids. The DNA of the CDR3 is TGCGCCAGCAGCTTGGGCGGTACGCAGTATTTT. Translating it yields CASSLGGTQYF.

This clonotype has a handful of counts. J is TRBJ2-5 and V is TRBV5-1; D uncertain. This CDR3 has 13 amino acids. Germline V gene data show CDR1 as SGHRS and CDR2 as YFSETQ. The ends were cut back, 3 bases at V and 4 bases at J, with 10 bases in the middle. The CDR3 spells CASSSPTGETQYF. CDR3 coding DNA: TGCGCCAGCAGCTCCCCCACGGGAGAGACCCAGTACTTC.

V is TRBV20-1 and J is TRBJ2-7; TRBD2 matches 15 bases. The CDR3 length is 15 residues. CDR1 is DFQATT and CDR2 is SNEGSKA in the germline V gene (reference sequence). Germline trimming cut 5 bases from V and 7 bases from J; bases unmatched to any gene: 9. Here the CDR3 reads CSARTGLAGGGEQYF. CDR3 bases: TGCAGTGCTCGAACGGGACTAGCGGGGGGTGGTGAGCAGTACTTC.

The chain recombines TRBV9 with TRBJ2-5; 13 nucleotides match TRBD2. Trimming at V came to 0 bases and at J to 4 bases, leaving 9 bases not matched to a gene. Looked up from germline, CDR1 is SGDLS and CDR2 is YYNGEE. This CDR3 region has 18 residues. The CDR3 protein is CASSVGSLAGGRRETQYF. The CDR3 DNA follows: TGTGCCAGCAGCGTAGGGTCACTAGCGGGGGGGAGGAGAGAGACCCAGTACTTC.

This clonotype was detected only a few times. This chain uses TRBV2 with TRBJ1-1, with 7 bases matching TRBD1. Germline V gives CDR1 SNHLY, CDR2 FYNNEI. The J segment lost 3 bases and the V segment lost 2 bases, leaving 12 bases of the junction unmatched. The CDR3 is 17 amino acids. CDR3 bases: TGTGCCAGCAGTGAAAGAGTCAGGGGGTATCTGGACACTGAAGCTTTCTTT. Its translation is CASSERVRGYLDTEAFF.

This clonotype was counted ten times or more. This chain connects TRBV18 to TRBJ2-3, with 8 bases fitting TRBD1. The germline CDR1 and CDR2 sequences are KGHSH and LQKENI. CDR3 length: 14 amino acids. Losses at the gene ends were 5 bases for V and 3 bases for J; bases not matched to a gene: 4. DNA of the CDR3: TGTGCCAGCTCAAGGCAGGGGGCGACAGATACGCAGTATTTT. Encoded protein: CASSRQGATDTQYF.

This clonotype turned up a few times. The chain employs TRBV10-3 and TRBJ2-7; 10 positions match TRBD2. V dropped 0 bases and J dropped 3; count of bases not matched to a gene: 5. This CDR3 comprises 16 residues. Germline CDR1 and CDR2: ENHRY and SYGVKD. In DNA, the CDR3 is TGTGCCATCAGTGAGTCCAGCGGGGGGGGATTCTACGAGCAGTACGTC. The encoded protein is CAISESSGGGFYEQYV.